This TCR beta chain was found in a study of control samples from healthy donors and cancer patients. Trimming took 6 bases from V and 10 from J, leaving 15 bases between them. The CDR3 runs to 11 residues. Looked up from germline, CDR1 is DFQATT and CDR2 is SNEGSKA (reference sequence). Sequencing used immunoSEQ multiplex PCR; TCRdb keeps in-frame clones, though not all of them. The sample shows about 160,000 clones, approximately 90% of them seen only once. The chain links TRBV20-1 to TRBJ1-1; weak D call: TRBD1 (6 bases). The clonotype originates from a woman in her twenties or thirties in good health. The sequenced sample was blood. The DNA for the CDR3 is TGCAGTGCGAATCCACAGGGTGCAGCTTTCTTT. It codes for CSANPQGAAFF.